The T cell receptor (beta chain) described here comes from a study of blood T cell repertoires in COVID-19. Overall study context: The United States, Italy and Spain were the sources of the acute and convalescent COVID-19 samples. T cells, B-cell-depleted T cells, or PBMCs supplied cDNA or gDNA.

Original processing notes: Counts of nucleated cells, estimated from reference gene primer amplification, were obtained. The repertoire was sequenced with immunoSEQ multiplex PCR; TCRdb's copy has only in-frame clones and lacks some. V and J calls plus clone size are reproduced from that table; the DNA served to infer D and trimming. The sample lists approximately 210,000 clones, about four fifths occurring once. The V gene end was trimmed by 0 bases and the J gene end by 1 base; junction bases not matched to a gene: 0. Germline-derived CDR1 and CDR2 are SNHLY and FYNNEI. The CDR3 spans 16 residues. Material: peripheral blood. The chain recombines TRBV2 with TRBJ2-6, with 7 bases fitting TRBD2. The source of this sequence is a woman aged 45-65 years with active or convalescent COVID-19. For the CDR3, the DNA is TGTGCCAGCAGTGAAGCCGGGGGGTCTGGGGCCAACGTCCTGACTTTC. Its protein product is CASSEAGGSGANVLTF.